A selection of T cell receptor beta chains follows, all from one sample in a study of regulatory T cells in long-lasting Graves disease. MiXCR was run by TCRdb on the multiplex PCR reads, yielding one entry per CDR3 protein. The table lists approximately 230,000 distinct CDR3 sequences, roughly 18% of them singletons. The material sequenced was peripheral blood mononuclear cells (PBMCs), taken at new diagnosis, from a patient treated with antithyroid drugs. All receptors come from a female donor with Graves disease. Both conserved end residues are part of each CDR3. A D gene is named only where the DNA matches it firmly. Part of the rows lack a size; the others show once, few, many or a class for expanded clones.

clone size: many
V gene: TRBV14
D gene: .
J gene: TRBJ2-7
CDR3 DNA: TGTGCCAGCAGCCAAACCAGGGGCTACGAGCAGTACTTC
CDR3 protein: CASSQTRGYEQYF

clone size: many
V gene: TRBV28
D gene: TRBD2
J gene: TRBJ2-3
CDR3 DNA: TGTGCCAGCAGTTCATCCGGGGGGTGGACAGATACGCAGTATTTT
CDR3 protein: CASSSSGGWTDTQYF

clone size: many
V gene: TRBV27
D gene: TRBD2
J gene: TRBJ2-5
CDR3 DNA: TGTGCCAGCAAACCCCAGCGGGAGGGCGGCGAGACCCAGTACTTC
CDR3 protein: CASKPQREGGETQYF

clone size: once
V gene: TRBV4-1
D gene: TRBD1
J gene: TRBJ2-3
CDR3 DNA: TGCGCCAGCAGCCAAGCGTTAGGACAGGGGGAACATACGCAGTATTTT
CDR3 protein: CASSQALGQGEHTQYF

clone size: many
V gene: TRBV19
D gene: TRBD1
J gene: TRBJ2-1
CDR3 DNA: TGTGCCACTAAAAGGACAGGGGGCAATGAGCAGTTCTTC
CDR3 protein: CATKRTGGNEQFF

clone size: many
V gene: TRBV7-6
D gene: TRBD1
J gene: TRBJ1-3
CDR3 DNA: TGTGCCAGCAGCTTAGAACAGGGGGGAAACACCATATATTTT
CDR3 protein: CASSLEQGGNTIYF

clone size: .
V gene: TRBV9
D gene: TRBD2
J gene: TRBJ2-1
CDR3 DNA: TGTGCCAGCAGCGTAGCGGGAGGGGTCCACAATGAGCAGTTCTTC
CDR3 protein: CASSVAGGVHNEQFF

clone size: .
V gene: TRBV28
D gene: TRBD2
J gene: TRBJ2-7
CDR3 DNA: TGTGCCAGCAGTTCCGGGAGGGGATTGGATGAGCAGTACTTC
CDR3 protein: CASSSGRGLDEQYF

clone size: .
V gene: TRBV19
D gene: .
J gene: TRBJ1-5
CDR3 DNA: TGTGCCAGTAGTTCAGGAGGGGGGGGAAGCAATCAGCCCCAGCATTTT
CDR3 protein: CASSSGGGGSNQPQHF

clone size: .
V gene: TRBV5-5
D gene: .
J gene: TRBJ1-4
CDR3 DNA: TGCGCCAGCAGCTTGGTCCAGGGCAGCGAAAAACTGTTTTTT
CDR3 protein: CASSLVQGSEKLFF

clone size: many
V gene: TRBV2
D gene: TRBD1
J gene: TRBJ1-1
CDR3 DNA: TGTGCCAGCAGGGTACAGGGGACTGAAGCTTTCTTT
CDR3 protein: CASRVQGTEAFF

clone size: many
V gene: TRBV7-2
D gene: TRBD2
J gene: TRBJ2-7
CDR3 DNA: TGTGCCAGCAGCCTAGCCGGACTAGCGGGGACCTACGAGCAGTACTTC
CDR3 protein: CASSLAGLAGTYEQYF

clone size: .
V gene: TRBV9
D gene: TRBD2
J gene: TRBJ2-7
CDR3 DNA: TGTGCCAGCAGCGTAGACGGGAGGGTGGCCGGGTACGAGCAGTACTTC
CDR3 protein: CASSVDGRVAGYEQYF

clone size: many
V gene: TRBV11-3
D gene: .
J gene: TRBJ2-5
CDR3 DNA: TGTGCCAGCAGCCACCGACAGGGACTCAGGGAGACCCAGTACTTC
CDR3 protein: CASSHRQGLRETQYF

clone size: many
V gene: TRBV6-1
D gene: .
J gene: TRBJ1-4
CDR3 DNA: TGTGCCAGCACTGAGGGGGAAAAACTGTTTTTT
CDR3 protein: CASTEGEKLFF